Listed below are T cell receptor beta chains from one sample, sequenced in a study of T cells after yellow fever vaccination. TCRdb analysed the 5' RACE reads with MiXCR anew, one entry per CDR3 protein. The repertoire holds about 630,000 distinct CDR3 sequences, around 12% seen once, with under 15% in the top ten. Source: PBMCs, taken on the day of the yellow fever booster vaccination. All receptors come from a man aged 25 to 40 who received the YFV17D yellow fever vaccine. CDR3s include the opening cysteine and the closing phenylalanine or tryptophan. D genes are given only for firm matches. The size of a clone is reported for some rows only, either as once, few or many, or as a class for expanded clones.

CDR3: CASRGIVYGYTF
DNA: TGTGCCAGCAGGGGAATAGTCTATGGCTACACCTTC
size: few
J: TRBJ1-2
V: TRBV12-3/TRBV12-4
D: .

CDR3: CASKGGTQETQYF
DNA: TGTGCCAGCAAGGGCGGGACGCAAGAGACCCAGTACTTC
size: .
J: TRBJ2-5
V: TRBV6-1
D: .

CDR3: CASSLAREAGRFDEQFF
DNA: TGTGCCAGCAGCTTAGCGCGGGAAGCGGGAAGGTTCGATGAGCAGTTCTTC
size: .
J: TRBJ2-1
V: TRBV7-2
D: TRBD2

CDR3: CASSLTESYEQYF
DNA: TGTGCCAGCAGCTTGACGGAGAGCTACGAGCAGTACTTC
size: many
J: TRBJ2-7
V: TRBV5-4
D: .

CDR3: CASSPLGQAYEQYF
DNA: TGTGCCAGCAGCCCTCTGGGACAGGCCTACGAGCAGTACTTC
size: few
J: TRBJ2-7
V: TRBV3-1
D: TRBD1

CDR3: CAWTQGNTDTQYF
DNA: TGTGCCTGGACTCAGGGGAACACAGATACGCAGTATTTT
size: few
J: TRBJ2-3
V: TRBV30
D: .

CDR3: CASSLSPPGGAVNGYTF
DNA: TGTGCCAGCAGCTTATCCCCCCCAGGGGGCGCCGTTAATGGCTACACCTTC
size: few
J: TRBJ1-2
V: TRBV7-8
D: TRBD1

CDR3: CASSWGVSPYNEQFF
DNA: TGTGCCAGCAGTTGGGGGGTATCCCCCTACAATGAGCAGTTCTTC
size: .
J: TRBJ2-1
V: TRBV27
D: .

CDR3: CASSFSSGKSTDTQYF
DNA: TGTGCCAGCAGCTTTTCTAGCGGGAAGAGCACAGATACGCAGTATTTT
size: few
J: TRBJ2-3
V: TRBV7-2
D: TRBD2

CDR3: CASRSGPGYEQYF
DNA: TGTGCCAGCAGATCGGGACCTGGCTACGAGCAGTACTTC
size: .
J: TRBJ2-7
V: TRBV7-9
D: .

CDR3: CASSSISSGELSYEQYF
DNA: TGTGCCAGCAGCTCTATTTCCTCGGGGGAGCTCTCCTACGAGCAGTACTTC
size: few
J: TRBJ2-7
V: TRBV5-8
D: .

CDR3: CAIRASGRMETQYF
DNA: TGTGCCATCAGAGCTAGCGGGAGAATGGAGACCCAGTACTTC
size: .
J: TRBJ2-5
V: TRBV10-3
D: TRBD2

CDR3: CSARDERKRTDTQYF
DNA: TGCAGTGCTAGAGATGAGCGGAAGCGCACAGATACGCAGTATTTT
size: few
J: TRBJ2-3
V: TRBV20-1
D: .

CDR3: CASSSGQINEQFF
DNA: TGTGCCAGCAGCTCCGGACAGATAAATGAGCAGTTCTTC
size: .
J: TRBJ2-1
V: TRBV11-3
D: .

CDR3: CASVYGLAEAFF
DNA: TGTGCCAGCGTCTACGGACTCGCTGAAGCTTTCTTT
size: .
J: TRBJ1-1
V: TRBV13
D: .

CDR3: CSANQPGGPLNEQFF
DNA: TGCAGTGCCAACCAGCCGGGAGGCCCTTTGAATGAGCAGTTCTTC
size: many
J: TRBJ2-1
V: TRBV20-1
D: TRBD2

CDR3: CSARPSSGGEFYEQYF
DNA: TGCAGTGCTAGACCCTCTAGCGGGGGTGAGTTTTACGAGCAGTACTTC
size: .
J: TRBJ2-7
V: TRBV20-1
D: TRBD2

CDR3: CASSTTSTEAGTNTQYF
DNA: TGTGCCAGCAGTACGACTAGCACCGAGGCGGGCACAAATACGCAGTATTTT
size: .
J: TRBJ2-3
V: TRBV2
D: TRBD2

CDR3: CASTSSQLQFF
DNA: TGTGCCAGCACCAGCTCCCAGCTGCAGTTCTTC
size: few
J: TRBJ2-1
V: TRBV2
D: .

CDR3: CASSNRDYLANEQFF
DNA: TGTGCCAGCAGCAACCGGGACTACCTGGCCAATGAGCAGTTCTTC
size: few
J: TRBJ2-1
V: TRBV5-8
D: TRBD2

CDR3: CASSSPPGQGRRTGELFF
DNA: TGTGCCAGCAGCTCGCCCCCGGGACAAGGGAGACGAACCGGGGAGCTGTTTTTT
size: .
J: TRBJ2-2
V: TRBV11-2
D: .

CDR3: CASSFSFGSSHNEQFF
DNA: TGCGCCAGCAGCTTTTCCTTCGGGAGTTCCCACAATGAGCAGTTCTTC
size: .
J: TRBJ2-1
V: TRBV5-1
D: .

CDR3: CATSKTFGRESYEQYF
DNA: TGTGCCACCAGCAAAACCTTCGGGCGGGAGTCCTACGAGCAGTACTTC
size: .
J: TRBJ2-7
V: TRBV15
D: TRBD2

CDR3: CASRDRVGHEQFF
DNA: TGTGCCAGTAGGGACAGGGTGGGGCATGAGCAGTTCTTC
size: .
J: TRBJ2-1
V: TRBV19
D: TRBD1

CDR3: CSASPSQETQYF
DNA: TGCAGTGCTAGCCCCAGCCAAGAGACCCAGTACTTC
size: many
J: TRBJ2-5
V: TRBV20-1
D: .

CDR3: CASSQGVGSNQPQHF
DNA: TGCGCCAGCAGCCAAGGAGTTGGTAGCAATCAGCCCCAGCATTTT
size: .
J: TRBJ1-5
V: TRBV4-3
D: .

CDR3: CASSGLADEQYF
DNA: TGTGCCAGCAGTGGGCTAGCAGACGAGCAGTACTTC
size: .
J: TRBJ2-7
V: TRBV25-1
D: .